This TCR beta chain originates from a study of blood T cells in healthy people across ages. Findings and caveats of the study: Strong correlation existed between TCR beta diversity and naive T cell percentage. Investigators viewed diversity estimates from one million T cells as underestimates, the study reported.

PCR was performed a second time for 7 to 11 cycles using a sample-barcoded 5' primer and a J-beta primer mix. MiXCR, applied by TCRdb to the 5' RACE reads, yields one record per CDR3 protein. Of around 820,000 distinct CDR3 sequences listed, approximately 25% are singletons. This clonotype was recorded a few times. Its antigen is unknown. Germline CDR1 SGHTA, CDR2 FQGNSA. The CDR3 loop spans 15 amino acids. Deletions cut 1 base from V and 3 bases from J, with 13 bases between. This sample also belongs to another study, concerning T cells of mothers and their children.

Sequencing was done on a sample of blood. The chain combines TRBV7-2 with TRBJ2-7, with D maybe TRBD2 (6 bases). The TCR sequence derives from a boy between 10 and 17 years old in good health. The CDR3, as DNA: TGTGCCAGCAGCTTAGTGGGACTCTCGGACTACGAGCAGTACTTC. Translation gives CASSLVGLSDYEQYF.